What follows is one TCR beta chain and its context. Its antigen is not identified. This specimen comes from a study of cytomegalovirus exposure and HLA in healthy donors. Study results and caveats: In a later analysis, compared with equally common non-associated chains, HLA-associated beta chains were more expanded. There were under 200 TCR beta chains listed as cytomegalovirus-associated. Generally TCR sequences proved uncommon, though certain public TCRs appeared in numerous donors.

Germline V gene sequence: CDR1 GTSNPN, CDR2 SVGIG (reference sequence). Trimming cost V 3 bases and J 1 base, with 16 bases left between them. This CDR3 spans 15 amino acids. The PCR made use of 60 Vbeta and 13 Jbeta primers. The method was immunoSEQ multiplex PCR; TCRdb's version includes in-frame clones alone and lacks a portion of them. The sample comprises approximately 130,000 clones, around 73% of which are singletons, and 2.9% rests with the top ten. All the people who gave samples were healthy bone marrow donors. The genes are TRBV30 and TRBJ2-7; TRBD2 might be the D (5 bases). Sequencing input: PBMCs. The sequence was obtained from a human donor in good health. The CDR3, as DNA: TGTGCCTGGAGGCCCCCGGGAACCTTTTCCTACGAGCAGTACTTC. Translation: CAWRPPGTFSYEQYF. The variable domain in full, with the rest retrieved from reference TRBV30 and TRBJ2-7, is SQTIHQWPATLVQPVGSPLSLECTVEGTSNPNLYWYRQAAGRGLQLLFYSVGIGQISSEVPQNLSASRPQDRQFILSSKKLLLSDSGFYLCAWRPPGTFSYEQYFGPGTRLTVT.